Following are 27 T cell receptor beta chains from one sample sequenced in a study of blood T cell repertoires in COVID-19. Profiled with immunoSEQ multiplex PCR; TCRdb holds only in-frame clones, not every one. The sample has more than 50,000 clones; more than 80% are singletons. Sequencing input: peripheral blood. The source is a human donor with active COVID-19. The donor label of this sample is uncertain.

The chain uses TRBV4-3 and TRBJ1-1; a possible D gene is TRBD1 (6 bases). With 4 bases removed from V and 1 base from J, the gap between germline ends came to 7 bases. The CDR3 contains 13 residues. The germline gives CDR1 LGHNA, CDR2 YSLEER. The CDR3 bases are TGCGCCAGCAGCCCGACAGGGAACACTGAAGCTTTCTTT. This translates into CASSPTGNTEAFF.

The rearrangement joins TRBV6-5 to TRBJ2-5; 8 bases fit TRBD2. This CDR3 is built from 13 residues. Germline CDR1 is MNHEY and CDR2 is SVGAGI. J was trimmed by 14 bases and V by 7 bases; bases with no gene match: 15. The CDR3 DNA reads as TGTGCCAGCAACGTGATCCGGGGGGGACCCTACTACTTC. It encodes CASNVIRGGPYYF.

The genes are TRBV6-5 and TRBJ2-7; D possibly corresponds to TRBD1 (6 bases). This CDR3 is 14 amino acids long. The V gene's germline CDR1 is MNHEY and CDR2 SVGAGI. Trimming shortened V by 6 bases and J by 2 bases, and 14 bases separated the two germline ends. Written as DNA, the CDR3 is TGTGCCAGCAGACAACCGGGACAACCCTACGAGCAGTACTTC. This sequence encodes CASRQPGQPYEQYF.

The chain links TRBV6-2 or TRBV6-3 to TRBJ2-7; 7 bases align to TRBD1. From germline, CDR1 is MNHEY and CDR2 SVGEGT. With 2 bases clipped from V and 5 bases from J, the junction kept 3 bases outside the gene matches. CDR3 length equals 13 residues. In DNA form, the CDR3 reads TGTGCCAGCAGTTACGGGGGACAGAACGAGCAGTACGTC. This gives the protein CASSYGGQNEQYV.

The DNA of the CDR3 is TGTGCCAGCAGCGTACCAACGGGAGGTAAAGATACGCAGTATTTT. Translation gives CASSVPTGGKDTQYF. This sequence joins TRBV9 and TRBJ2-3; 7 nucleotides match TRBD2. The J segment lost 5 bases and the V segment lost 1 base, leaving 7 bases of the junction unmatched. The CDR3 contains 15 residues. The germline V gene has CDR1 SGDLS and CDR2 YYNGEE.

The rearrangement joins TRBV27 to TRBJ1-2; a possible D gene is TRBD1 (6 bases). Germline CDR1 is MNHEY and CDR2 is SMNVEV (reference sequence). The CDR3 totals 14 residues. V was trimmed by 4 bases and J by 4 bases, leaving 13 bases between them. As DNA, the CDR3 is TGTGCCAGCAGTTCCGGGGGGGGGCCCTATGGCTACACCTTC. Its protein product is CASSSGGGPYGYTF.

The chain recombines TRBV18 with TRBJ2-7, with a possible D match to TRBD2 (6 bases). The CDR3 has 17 residues. The germline V gene has CDR1 KGHSH and CDR2 LQKENI. V dropped 3 bases and J dropped 7 bases, with 25 bases sitting between them. The CDR3 sequence is CASSPGGSGVPYAEQYV. Here the CDR3 DNA reads TGTGCCAGCTCACCCGGTGGTAGCGGAGTACCCTACGCGGAGCAGTACGTC.

V and J are TRBV30 and TRBJ2-2; D is uncertain. Germline lookup yields CDR1 GTSNPN and CDR2 SVGIG (reference sequence). Between the trimmed V and J ends, which lost 5 bases and 2 bases, there was a span of 6 bases. The CDR3 spans 12 residues. CDR3 in amino acids: CAWGLNTGELFF. CDR3 in DNA: TGTGCCTGGGGGTTAAACACCGGGGAGCTGTTTTTT.

This chain links TRBV2 with TRBJ1-5; D is ambiguous. The CDR3 totals 15 residues. Germline V gene data show CDR1 as SNHLY and CDR2 as FYNNEI. V gave up 2 bases and J gave up 0 bases, with 8 bases separating them. CDR3 residues: CASSETYYSNQPQHF. In DNA form, the CDR3 reads TGTGCCAGCAGTGAAACGTACTATAGCAATCAGCCCCAGCATTTT.

The chain joins TRBV6-2 or TRBV6-3 to TRBJ2-3; TRBD2 agrees at 9 bases. There are 15 residues in the CDR3. The V gene end was trimmed by 4 bases and the J gene end by 5 bases; junction bases not matched to a gene: 7. Germline lookup yields CDR1 MNHEY and CDR2 SVGEGT. CDR3 bases: TGTGCCAGCAGTTCGCTAGCGGGGTGGGGAGATACGCAGTATTTT. Protein product: CASSSLAGWGDTQYF.

J is TRBJ2-3 and V is TRBV11-1, with TRBD1 identical over 10 bases. The CDR3 loop spans 14 amino acids. Germline V gives CDR1 SGHAT, CDR2 FQDESV (reference sequence). Trimming cost V 1 base and J 6 bases; bases outside gene matches: 1. DNA for the CDR3: TGTGCCAGCAGCTTAGGGACAGGGGGGGATACGCAGTATTTT. Its protein is CASSLGTGGDTQYF.

The V call is TRBV11-2, the J call TRBJ2-7, with a weak D call TRBD1 (6 bases). CDR1 is SGHAT, CDR2 FQNNGV, per germline. CDR3 length equals 13 residues. V was cut by 5 bases and J by 7 bases, with 15 bases left in between. The CDR3 protein is CASSPGQPREQYF. The DNA of the CDR3 is TGTGCCAGCAGCCCTGGACAGCCTAGGGAGCAGTACTTC. Filled out from reference TRBV11-2 and TRBJ2-7, the complete variable domain reads EAGVAQSPRYKIIEKRQSVAFWCNPISGHATLYWYQQILGQGPKLLIQFQNNGVVDDSQLPKDRFSAERLKGVDSTLKIQPAKLEDSAVYLCASSPGQPREQYFGPGTRLTVT.

V gene TRBV5-6 combines with J gene TRBJ2-7, with D possibly matching TRBD2 (5 bases). Germline loops: CDR1 SGHDT, CDR2 YYEEEE. CDR3 length: 14 amino acids. The germline V and J ends were trimmed by 0 bases and 0 bases, with 7 bases remaining between them. The CDR3: CASSLDEGSYEQYV. CDR3 DNA: TGTGCCAGCAGCTTGGATGAGGGCTCCTACGAGCAGTACGTC.

The V and J genes are TRBV2 and TRBJ2-7, with a possible D match to TRBD1 (5 bases). Germline V gene sequence: CDR1 SNHLY, CDR2 FYNNEI. V dropped 7 bases and J dropped 1 base, with 17 bases sitting between them. This CDR3 is built from 15 residues. DNA of the CDR3: TGTGCCAGCATCCAGAGTCCCCAGGGTTCCTACGAGCAGTACTTC. Translating gives CASIQSPQGSYEQYF.

V and J are TRBV7-8 and TRBJ2-7, with TRBD2 identical over 8 bases. V lost 0 bases to trimming and J lost 7 bases; unmatched junction nucleotides: 8. CDR1 is SGHVS and CDR2 is FQNEAQ in the germline V gene. The CDR3 totals 15 residues. The CDR3 spells CASSLAPTGGLEQYV. DNA of the CDR3: TGTGCCAGCAGCTTAGCGCCAACGGGGGGGCTTGAGCAGTACGTC.

This chain connects TRBV6-6 to TRBJ2-1, with 7 bases lining up with TRBD2. Germline assignment: CDR1 MNHNY and CDR2 SVGAGI (reference sequence). J gave up 4 bases and V 4 bases, and 4 bases lay outside the gene matches. The CDR3 consists of 14 residues. CDR3 nucleotides: TGTGCCAGCAGTTTGGAGCGGGGTTACAATGAGCAGTTCTTC. It is translated as CASSLERGYNEQFF.

A single count supports this clone. The V gene is TRBV5-1, the J gene TRBJ2-2; no definite D call. This CDR3 is 16 amino acids long. Trimming removed 0 bases from V and 4 bases from J, with 13 bases in between. Germline loops: CDR1 SGHRS, CDR2 YFSETQ. CDR3 in amino acids: CASSLVGSPGTGELFF. For the CDR3, the DNA is TGCGCCAGCAGCTTGGTCGGCAGCCCGGGCACCGGGGAGCTGTTTTTT. Supplemented by reference TRBV5-1 and TRBJ2-2, the full variable domain reads KAGVTQTPRYLIKTRGQQVTLSCSPISGHRSVSWYQQTPGQGLQFLFEYFSETQRNKGNFPGRFSGRQFSNSRSEMNVSTLELGDSALYLCASSLVGSPGTGELFFGEGSRLTVL.

The chain employs TRBV3-1 (or the pseudogene TRBV3-2) and TRBJ2-1; TRBD2 matches at 7 bases. V gave up 8 bases and J gave up 10 bases; unmatched junction bases: 8. The germline CDR1 and CDR2 sequences are LGHDT and YNNKEL (reference sequence). The CDR3 sequence is 12 residues long. CDR3 region: CASGRDYGEQFF. Written as DNA, the CDR3 is TGTGCCAGCGGTAGGGACTATGGGGAGCAGTTCTTC.

J is TRBJ2-3 and V is TRBV20-1; 7 bases map to TRBD2. The CDR3 has 14 residues. CDR1 is DFQATT and CDR2 is SNEGSKA in the germline V gene (reference sequence). After removal of 3 bases from V and 2 bases from J, the junction contained 5 bases not matched to a gene. CDR3 loop: CSASGREPTDTQYF. DNA for the CDR3: TGCAGTGCTAGTGGGCGGGAGCCCACAGATACGCAGTATTTT.

This clone was found a few times. The genes are TRBV5-4 and TRBJ1-2; D is possibly TRBD1 (5 bases). This CDR3 comprises 13 residues. Trimming left V 1 base short and J 3 bases short, with 7 bases between. The germline CDR1 and CDR2 sequences are SGHNT and YYREEE (reference sequence). CDR3 residues: CASSLPGDYGYTF. The CDR3 DNA reads as TGTGCCAGCAGCTTGCCGGGGGACTATGGCTACACCTTC.

V and J are TRBV7-3 and TRBJ2-1, with 9 bases matching TRBD2. The CDR3 consists of 15 residues. The V gene's germline CDR1 is SGHTA and CDR2 FQGTGA. The V segment lost 2 bases and the J segment 7 bases; nucleotides outside the gene matches: 6. CDR3: CASSLWRGGRNEQFF. DNA for the CDR3: TGTGCCAGCAGCTTATGGCGGGGGGGCCGGAATGAGCAGTTCTTC.

The DNA for the CDR3 is TGCGCCAGCAAGCCGATCTCTGGAAACACCATATATTTT. Its protein product is CASKPISGNTIYF. The chain employs TRBV5-1 and TRBJ1-3; the D is unclear. Germline CDR1 reads SGHRS; CDR2 reads YFSETQ. CDR3 length: 13 residues. Deletions cut 6 bases from V and 0 bases from J, with 7 bases between.

This clone appeared once. The V gene is TRBV19, the J gene TRBJ2-2; possible D gene TRBD1, 7 bases. Deletions cut 5 bases from V and 5 bases from J, with 18 bases between. Germline CDR1 LNHDA, CDR2 SQIVND (reference sequence). This CDR3 has 16 residues. Here the CDR3 DNA reads TGTGCCAGTAGTCCCCTGGAGGGGGCAAGAACCGGGGAGCTGTTTTTT. Translated: CASSPLEGARTGELFF.

The V call is TRBV28, the J call TRBJ1-2; 9 positions agree with TRBD1. The J segment lost 2 bases and the V segment lost 5 bases, leaving 3 bases of the junction unmatched. Looked up from germline, CDR1 is MDHEN and CDR2 is SYDVKM. The CDR3 loop spans 14 amino acids. The CDR3 DNA sequence: TGTGCCAGCAGTAGGGACAGGGCGAACTATGGCTACACCTTC. It encodes CASSRDRANYGYTF.

This chain uses TRBV9 with TRBJ2-1; D ambiguous. From germline, CDR1 is SGDLS and CDR2 YYNGEE. V was pared by 0 bases and J by 9 bases, with 4 bases between. This CDR3 has 11 amino acids. CDR3 region: CASSVAGEQFF. CDR3 coding DNA: TGTGCCAGCAGCGTAGCGGGTGAGCAGTTCTTC.

On this clone: Other DNA sequences in the sample encode the same CDR3. This chain joins TRBV5-4 and TRBJ2-2, with TRBD2 matching over 10 bases. The V gene's germline CDR1 is SGHNT and CDR2 YYREEE (reference sequence). With 2 bases clipped from V and 4 bases from J, the junction kept 5 bases outside the gene matches. The CDR3 covers 16 residues. For the CDR3, the DNA is TGTGCCAGCAGCTTACCTGGACTAGCGGCCACCGGGGAGCTGTTTTTT. Its protein product is CASSLPGLAATGELFF.

A few counts support this clone. The chain couples TRBV9 to TRBJ2-2; tentative D call: TRBD1 (6 bases). The CDR3 length is 13 residues. Per germline, CDR1 SGDLS and CDR2 YYNGEE. Trimming took 3 bases from V and 6 from J, leaving 9 bases between them. The CDR3 bases are TGTGCCAGCAGCGGGACAGCGGCCGGGGAGCTGTTTTTT. Amino acid sequence: CASSGTAAGELFF.